This T cell receptor (beta chain) is from a study of Ad26.COV2.S vaccination and SARS-CoV-2 variants. Findings and limits, study-wide: Analyses of TCR breadth and depth may have underestimated total T cell responses. Those who received the vaccine showed greater spike-specific TCR breadth than those given placebo.

The CDR3 is made up of 13 amino acids. Trimming cost V 6 bases and J 8 bases, with 14 bases left between them. TCRdb's copy holds only in-frame clones and misses some; the assay was immunoSEQ multiplex PCR. The data hold roughly 700,000 clones, with around 90% observed a single time. About this clone itself: The antigen remains unidentified.

The treatment denotes: 15 to 20 received Ad26.COV2.S at low or high dose, single or two shots; roughly five received placebo; per-sample allocation not given. Day 63 following the first vaccine or placebo injection was when the samples were taken. Vaccine was an Ad26 vector expressing Wuhan-strain SARS-CoV-2 spike. The sequenced sample was peripheral blood, obtained in a trial of Ad26.COV2.S vaccine versus placebo. This TCR came from a person aged 18-65 years who received the Ad26.COV2.S COVID-19 vaccine or a placebo. The rearrangement links TRBV12-3 or TRBV12-4 to TRBJ2-1; D might be TRBD2 (6 bases). The CDR3 sequence: CASSGRGRYEQFF. The CDR3 DNA reads as TGTGCCAGCAGCGGACGGGGGAGGTATGAGCAGTTCTTC.